The TCR beta chain described here comes from a study of cytomegalovirus exposure and HLA in healthy donors. Findings and caveats of the study: Sequencing had likely introduced a cluster of highly shared sequence variants as an artifact. There were about 160 TCR beta chains listed as cytomegalovirus-associated. Reported results showed that the classifier diagnosed cytomegalovirus status with high specificity and sensitivity.

Germline V gene sequence: CDR1 SGDLS, CDR2 YYNGEE. The junction had 4 bases not matched to a gene; V was cut back by 4 bases and J by 5 bases. The CDR3 is 15 amino acids. The PCR contained 60 Vbeta and 13 Jbeta primers. The assay was immunoSEQ multiplex PCR, and TCRdb's table has in-frame clones only and misses some. The sample yields about 160,000 clones, around four fifths seen once. Comment on this clone: Its specificity is not known.

Source material: PBMCs. V is TRBV9 and J is TRBJ2-1, with 12 bases that match TRBD2. The TCR originated in a man in his forties or fifties in good health and CMV-seropositive. The CDR3 loop reads CASSPLAGGHNEQFF. Written as DNA, the CDR3 is TGTGCCAGCAGCCCTCTAGCGGGAGGGCACAATGAGCAGTTCTTC.